Listed below are T cell receptor beta chains from one sample, sequenced in a study of blood T cell repertoires in COVID-19. Profiled with immunoSEQ multiplex PCR; TCRdb holds only in-frame clones, not every one. The table lists about 380,000 clones, 88% of them singletons. The sample was PBMCs or T cells enriched from blood (not recorded which). These receptors were obtained from a woman younger than 30 who had recovered from COVID-19. CDR3s include the opening cysteine and the closing phenylalanine or tryptophan. A D gene is named only where the DNA matches it firmly. Clone size appears in some rows only: once, few, many, or a class for an expanded clone.

D gene	V gene	J gene	clone size	CDR3 DNA	CDR3 protein
.	TRBV5-1	TRBJ1-3	few	TGCGCCAGCAGCTTTAACAGCCTCTCTGGAAACACCATATATTTT	CASSFNSLSGNTIYF
.	TRBV30	TRBJ2-7	.	.	CAWGQGAKYF
.	TRBV19	TRBJ1-2	.	TGTGCCAGTAGTATGGCGGGCGACCGGGTGGACTACACCTTC	CASSMAGDRVDYTF
.	TRBV10-3	TRBJ1-1	.	TGTTCCTGCGCTTTGGGGGCGATAAGCACTGAAGCTTTCTTT	CSCALGAISTEAFF
.	TRBV12-3/TRBV12-4	TRBJ1-2	.	TGTGCCAGCCAGGGGCCCGCTAACTATGGCTACACCTTC	CASQGPANYGYTF
TRBD1	TRBV6-2/TRBV6-3	TRBJ1-5	.	TGTGCCAGCAGTTATTTTACCGGGACAGGGCGGGACAATCAGCCCCAGCATTTT	CASSYFTGTGRDNQPQHF
.	TRBV5-6	TRBJ2-7	.	TGTGCCAGCAGCCAGATTCCCTTCTACGAGCAGTACTTC	CASSQIPFYEQYF
.	TRBV10-3	TRBJ1-1	.	TGTGCCATCAGGGGGCTTGAGAACACTGAAGCTTTCTTT	CAIRGLENTEAFF
TRBD2	TRBV2	TRBJ2-5	.	TGTGCCAGCAGTTTTCGACTAGCGGGGGTGGGCCAGACCCAGTACTTC	CASSFRLAGVGQTQYF
.	TRBV3-1/TRBV3-2	TRBJ1-1	.	TGTGCCAGCAGCCAAGTCGGGCAGGGGATCGGAGCTTTCTTT	CASSQVGQGIGAFF
TRBD1	TRBV6-2/TRBV6-3	TRBJ1-5	once	TGTGCCAGCAGTTACGTACAGGGGCAGCCCCAGCATTTT	CASSYVQGQPQHF
.	TRBV6-5	TRBJ1-5	.	TGTGCCAGCAGTTACTCCCGAGATCAGCCCCAGCATTTT	CASSYSRDQPQHF
.	TRBV5-1	TRBJ1-2	.	TGCGCCAGCAGCTTGGGTGGAGAAAACTATGGCTACACCTTC	CASSLGGENYGYTF
TRBD1	TRBV6-6	TRBJ1-5	.	TGTGCCAGCAGTAGACAGGGGGCTAATCAGCCCCAGCATTTT	CASSRQGANQPQHF
.	TRBV6-1	TRBJ1-6	.	TGTGCCAGCAGTGAAGCGCCGAGCAGGATTCACCACTTT	CASSEAPSRIHHF
.	TRBV10-3	TRBJ1-2	.	TGTGCCATCAGTGGGCTCGACAGGCACTATGGCTACACCTTC	CAISGLDRHYGYTF
TRBD1	TRBV5-1	TRBJ2-7	.	TGCGCCAGCAGCACAGGGACAGAATCGCTCGAGCAGTACTTC	CASSTGTESLEQYF
TRBD1	TRBV11-3	TRBJ2-2	.	TGTGCCAGCAGCTTAGGGCAGGGGGCGGTTAACACCGGGGAGCTGTTTTTT	CASSLGQGAVNTGELFF